Below are 24 T cell receptor beta chains sequenced from a single sample in a study of vaccination effects on CD4 cells after COVID-19. Antigen-specific CD4+ T cells expanded by the ViraFEST assay with viral peptide pools were then sequenced. Once cultured for under 11 days, the cells underwent separation to obtain CD4+ T cells. Each person got two doses of an mRNA SARS-CoV-2 vaccine, BNT162b2 or mRNA-1273. Their cognate antigens are unknown. TCRdb's copy holds only in-frame clones and misses some; the assay was immunoSEQ multiplex PCR. The sample records around 22,000 clones, 65% to 80% being singletons. Here the sequenced sample was CD4+ T cells from PBMCs cultured with HCoV-NL63 spike peptides, taken after COVID-19 vaccination. The receptors were sampled from a human donor who received a COVID-19 vaccine.

The chain couples TRBV23-1 to TRBJ2-2, with D possibly matching TRBD1 (5 bases). TRBV23-1 is annotated as an ORF whose role is uncertain. The CDR3 consists of 17 residues. V lost 2 bases to trimming and J lost 3 bases, with 16 bases between them. The CDR3 bases are TGCGCCAGCAGTCAAGCAATCCAGGGTTTGGACACCGGGGAGCTGTTTTTT. Amino acid sequence: CASSQAIQGLDTGELFF.

This sequence joins TRBV6-1 and TRBJ2-5, with a possible D match to TRBD2 (7 bases). Trimming shortened V by 3 bases and J by 5 bases, and 16 bases separated the two germline ends. The CDR3 runs to 15 residues. Germline-derived CDR1 and CDR2 are MNHNS and SASEGT. The chain's CDR3 is CASSDNRGGAETQYF. The CDR3 DNA reads as TGTGCCAGCAGTGACAATAGGGGGGGGGCCGAGACCCAGTACTTC.

This clone was seen a handful of times. This rearrangement joins TRBV30 to TRBJ1-2; D ambiguous. V gave up 0 bases and J gave up 0 bases, with 5 bases separating them. This CDR3 spans 13 amino acids. CDR1 and CDR2 (germline): GTSNPN, SVGIG (reference sequence). Written as DNA, the CDR3 is TGTGCCTGGAGTGTGGGCGCTAACTATGGCTACACCTTC. Translating it yields CAWSVGANYGYTF.

The genes are TRBV5-4 and TRBJ2-7; 8 bases match TRBD2. The CDR3 loop spans 14 amino acids. The V gene end was trimmed by 7 bases and the J gene end by 4 bases; junction bases not matched to a gene: 10. In germline, CDR1 is SGHNT, CDR2 YYREEE (reference sequence). The CDR3 region is CASSGRATVYEQYF. The CDR3, as DNA: TGTGCCAGCTCCGGGAGGGCCACAGTTTACGAGCAGTACTTC.

This sequence joins TRBV4-1 and TRBJ1-2; TRBD1 is a possible D gene (6 bases). Germline-derived CDR1 and CDR2 are MGHRA and YSYEKL. The V gene lost 2 bases and the J gene lost 6 bases, with 16 bases spanning the gap. The CDR3 consists of 15 residues. CDR3 bases: TGCGCCAGCAGCCAAAATAGACAGGCTAATAATGGCTACACCTTC. This codes for CASSQNRQANNGYTF.

J is TRBJ1-1 and V is TRBV6-1; TRBD1 might be the D (6 bases). CDR3 size: 15 residues. From germline, CDR1 is MNHNS and CDR2 SASEGT. Trimming cost V 1 base and J 1 base, with 10 bases left between them. This CDR3 is CASSEVGGGNTEAFF. DNA of the CDR3: TGTGCCAGCAGTGAAGTCGGAGGGGGGAACACTGAAGCTTTCTTT.

The chain employs TRBV7-9 and TRBJ2-6; D unresolved. The CDR3 totals 17 residues. Germline values: CDR1 SEHNR, CDR2 FQNEAQ (reference sequence). The germline V and J ends were trimmed by 1 base and 2 bases, with 12 bases remaining between them. The CDR3 reads CASSLGQLIPGANVLTF. DNA of the CDR3: TGTGCCAGCAGCTTAGGCCAACTAATCCCTGGGGCCAACGTCCTGACTTTC.

The genes are TRBV7-2 and TRBJ1-5; D ambiguous. V dropped 1 base and J dropped 2 bases, with 9 bases sitting between them. Germline CDR1 is SGHTA and CDR2 is FQGNSA. The CDR3 extends over 15 amino acids. The CDR3 sequence is CASSLGPGGNQPQHF. The DNA of the CDR3 is TGTGCCAGCAGCTTAGGACCCGGGGGCAATCAGCCCCAGCATTTT.

The chain uses TRBV4-1 and TRBJ2-5, with D perhaps matching TRBD2 (6 bases). Trimming stripped 1 base from V and 5 bases from J, with 14 bases between. This CDR3 has 15 amino acids. Per the germline V gene, CDR1 is MGHRA and CDR2 is YSYEKL. The CDR3 DNA sequence: TGCGCCAGCAGCCAAGGCCACCGGGACTTGGAGACCCAGTACTTC. Encoded protein: CASSQGHRDLETQYF.

The chain is built from TRBV4-1 and TRBJ2-1; 10 bases are a match to TRBD2. J lost 10 bases, V lost 0 bases, and 9 bases had no gene match. Germline V gene data show CDR1 as MGHRA and CDR2 as YSYEKL. The CDR3 has 16 residues. The CDR3 reads CASSQDRLAGVREQFF. Written as DNA, the CDR3 is TGCGCCAGCAGCCAAGATAGGCTAGCGGGAGTTAGGGAGCAGTTCTTC.

This clone was observed once. This sequence joins TRBV7-9 and TRBJ2-1; 13 bases line up with TRBD2. V shed 1 base, J shed 3 bases, and the junction held 9 bases outside the gene matches. Per the germline V gene, CDR1 is SEHNR and CDR2 is FQNEAQ (reference sequence). The CDR3 consists of 19 residues. CDR3 bases: TGTGCCAGCAGCTTAGGGGGGACGACTAGCGGGGGGAGCTACAATGAGCAGTTCTTC. It specifies CASSLGGTTSGGSYNEQFF.

This chain links TRBV12-2 with TRBJ1-2. TRBV12-2 is deemed a pseudogene. CDR3 length equals 15 residues. The DNA for the CDR3 is TGTGCAAGTCGCTTCCGGGGCCGGGTTCCTTATGGCTACACCTTC. Translation gives CASRFRGRVPYGYTF.

The chain employs TRBV19 and TRBJ2-1; 9 bases line up with TRBD2. This CDR3 contains 15 residues. V was clipped by 6 bases and J by 7 bases; unmatched bases: 10. Germline CDR1 and CDR2: LNHDA and SQIVND (reference sequence). The CDR3 region has the DNA TGTGCCAGTAGACGATCCGGGACTAGCATGAATGAGCAGTTCTTC. Encoded protein: CASRRSGTSMNEQFF. Looking up the rest from reference TRBV19 and TRBJ2-1 gives the full variable domain: DGGITQSPKYLFRKEGQNVTLSCEQNLNHDAMYWYRQDPGQGLRLIYYSQIVNDFQKGDIAEGYSVSREKKESFPLTVTSAQKNPTAFYLCASRRSGTSMNEQFFGPGTRLTVL.

This chain joins TRBV6-5 and TRBJ2-2; D might be TRBD1 (5 bases). Germline V gene lookup returns CDR1 MNHEY and CDR2 SVGAGI. The CDR3 is 14 amino acids. Trimming stripped 8 bases from V and 0 bases from J, with 10 bases between. The CDR3 sequence: CASLWGSNTGELFF. Written as DNA, the CDR3 is TGTGCCAGCCTTTGGGGCTCGAACACCGGGGAGCTGTTTTTT.

The rearrangement uses TRBV28 and TRBJ2-1, with 10 positions matching TRBD2. The germline gives CDR1 MDHEN, CDR2 SYDVKM. The CDR3 sequence is 16 residues long. V lost 2 bases to trimming and J lost 5 bases; unmatched junction nucleotides: 6. DNA for the CDR3: TGTGCCAGCAGTTTACTTACTAGCGGGACGCACAATGAGCAGTTCTTC. Protein sequence: CASSLLTSGTHNEQFF. The whole variable domain, filled in from reference TRBV28 and TRBJ2-1, reads DVKVTQSSRYLVKRTGEKVFLECVQDMDHENMFWYRQDPGLGLRLIYFSYDVKMKEKGDIPEGYSVSREKKERFSLILESASTNQTSMYLCASSLLTSGTHNEQFFGPGTRLTVL.

V and J are TRBV2 and TRBJ2-1, with 9 nucleotides matching TRBD1. V shed 4 bases and J 8 bases; nucleotides not matched to a gene: 3. The CDR3 contains 13 residues. CDR1 is SNHLY, CDR2 FYNNEI, per germline. The CDR3 DNA reads as TGTGCCAGCAGTGCCGGGACAGGGTATGAGCAGTTCTTC. This gives the protein CASSAGTGYEQFF.

The rearrangement uses TRBV3-1 (or the pseudogene TRBV3-2) and TRBJ2-5; possible D gene TRBD2, 5 bases. The V gene's germline CDR1 is LGHDT and CDR2 YNNKEL (reference sequence). Trimming removed 8 bases from V and 5 bases from J, with 15 bases in between. The CDR3 spans 13 residues. The CDR3 region has the DNA TGTGCCAGCGCTTCACGGGGAGAGGAGACCCAGTACTTC. Protein: CASASRGEETQYF.

The chain links TRBV19 to TRBJ2-7; D is uncertain. Germline V gene data show CDR1 as LNHDA and CDR2 as SQIVND (reference sequence). The CDR3 sequence is 13 residues long. Trimming removed 3 bases at V and 1 base at J, with 7 bases between. The CDR3 loop is CASSIGQSYEQYF. The CDR3 DNA is TGTGCCAGTAGTATCGGGCAGTCCTACGAGCAGTACTTC. The entire variable domain, with the rest obtained from reference TRBV19 and TRBJ2-7, is as follows: DGGITQSPKYLFRKEGQNVTLSCEQNLNHDAMYWYRQDPGQGLRLIYYSQIVNDFQKGDIAEGYSVSREKKESFPLTVTSAQKNPTAFYLCASSIGQSYEQYFGPGTRLTVT.

There are a few counts of this clone. This sample includes further DNA sequences coding for the same CDR3. The rearrangement joins TRBV3-1 (or the pseudogene TRBV3-2) to TRBJ1-2; D gene uncertain. Trimming removed 4 bases from V and 7 bases from J, with 7 bases in between. Germline V gene data show CDR1 as LGHDT and CDR2 as YNNKEL (reference sequence). This CDR3 comprises 11 residues. CDR3 sequence: CASSPGGGYTF. The CDR3 coding sequence is TGTGCCAGCAGCCCGGGTGGTGGCTACACCTTC.

The gene calls are TRBV5-1 and TRBJ1-1; D is unclear. Deletions cut 3 bases from V and 4 bases from J, with 7 bases between. The CDR3 totals 12 residues. CDR1 is SGHRS, CDR2 YFSETQ, per germline. The CDR3 protein is CASSSEVTEAFF. The CDR3, as DNA: TGCGCCAGCAGCTCGGAAGTCACTGAAGCTTTCTTT.

The rearrangement links TRBV12-5 to TRBJ2-2; TRBD2 is a possible D gene (7 bases). Per the germline V gene, CDR1 is LGHNT and CDR2 is FRNRAP. The V and J ends lost 4 bases and 3 bases respectively, with 18 bases between them. This CDR3 is 17 amino acids long. Here the CDR3 reads CASGSHPGGAYTGELFF. The CDR3 DNA is TGTGCTAGTGGTTCCCACCCGGGGGGCGCGTACACCGGGGAGCTGTTTTTT.

This clone was found a few times. V and J are TRBV6-1 and TRBJ1-2; 9 bases are shared with TRBD1. This CDR3 contains 15 residues. The ends lost 1 base at V and 2 bases at J; junction bases unmatched: 2. Looked up from germline, CDR1 is MNHNS and CDR2 is SASEGT. The CDR3 bases are TGTGCCAGCAGTGAAGGCGGACAGGGGAACTATGGCTACACCTTC. It codes for CASSEGGQGNYGYTF.

The chain uses TRBV19 and TRBJ2-7; D may be TRBD1 or TRBD2 (5 bases each). The V end was cut by 1 base, the J end by 4 bases, with 8 bases between. Per germline, CDR1 LNHDA and CDR2 SQIVND (reference sequence). The CDR3 has 13 amino acids. The CDR3 DNA sequence: TGTGCCAGTAGTATAGTATGGGGGTACGAGCAGTACTTC. Amino acid sequence: CASSIVWGYEQYF.

The chain has TRBV5-1 and TRBJ2-7, with TRBD2 matching over 11 bases. Germline CDR1 SGHRS, CDR2 YFSETQ. Unmatched junction bases numbered 4, after V lost 5 bases and J lost 0 bases. The CDR3 sequence is 15 residues long. This chain's CDR3 is CASRRTSGSSYEQYF. The CDR3 DNA reads TGCGCCAGCAGACGTACTAGCGGGAGCTCCTACGAGCAGTACTTC.